The 13 T cell receptor beta chains given below trace back to one sample, sequenced in a study of molecular identifiers for immune sequencing clone quantification. TCRdb fed the PCR reads into MiXCR, producing one record per CDR3 protein. The repertoire consists of about 510,000 distinct CDR3 sequences, with under 30% occurring once and the leading ten covering around 0.79%. The source material was naive CD8+ T cells from blood, with Jurkat cell RNA spiked in. As to subset: FACS-sorted CD8+CD4-CCR7+CD45RA+ naive T cells. The receptor source for this set is a human donor in good health. Some libraries in this study had Jurkat cell RNA spiked in.

This clonotype has only a few counts. One end of the junction is discordant with germline, which a read error may explain. The rearrangement uses TRBV30 and TRBJ2-7; D not certain. Per the germline V gene, CDR1 is GTSNPN and CDR2 is SVGIG (reference sequence). This CDR3 is built from 12 residues. Here the CDR3 reads CAWSVHSNEQYF. DNA for the CDR3: TGTGCCTGGAGTGTACACTCCAACGAGCAGTACTTC.

This chain uses TRBV20-1 with TRBJ2-7, with 7 nucleotides matching TRBD1. The CDR3 loop spans 14 amino acids. Germline CDR1 DFQATT, CDR2 SNEGSKA (reference sequence). V dropped 6 bases and J dropped 3; count of bases not matched to a gene: 11. CDR3 in DNA: TGCAGTGCCTACGGGACAGACATACTCTACGAGCAGTACTTC. Protein: CSAYGTDILYEQYF.

This clonotype was seen repeatedly, ten times or more. The rearrangement links TRBV27 to TRBJ1-2, with 7 bases identical to TRBD1. V lost 4 bases and J lost 6; bases outside the gene matches: 14. Germline V CDR1 and CDR2: MNHEY, SMNVEV (reference sequence). The CDR3 has 16 residues. CDR3 in DNA: TGTGCCAGCAGTTGGGGACAGCTCTCAGATTGGCATGGCTACACCTTC. Amino acids: CASSWGQLSDWHGYTF.

To note about this clonotype: The junction departs from germline at one end; a sequencing error may be responsible. V and J are TRBV28 and TRBJ2-5, with 13 nucleotides matching TRBD2. In germline, CDR1 is MDHEN, CDR2 SYDVKM. CDR3 size: 17 residues. For the CDR3, the DNA is TGTGCCAGCAGTCCCAGGACTAGCGGGAGTCTGAGAGAGACCCAGTGCTTC. Its protein is CASSPRTSGSLRETQCF.

This clonotype showed up just a few times. The chain carries TRBV9 and TRBJ2-2; D might be TRBD2 (6 bases). The V gene lost 4 bases and the J gene lost 4 bases, with 17 bases spanning the gap. This CDR3 has 16 residues. Germline-derived CDR1 and CDR2 are SGDLS and YYNGEE. This chain's CDR3 is CASSPGGGLGTGELFF. In DNA, the CDR3 is TGTGCCAGCAGCCCAGGTGGAGGGCTCGGCACCGGGGAGCTGTTTTTT.

The V and J genes are TRBV11-2 and TRBJ2-5, with D unresolved. CDR3 length: 14 residues. V dropped 0 bases and J dropped 1 base, with 6 bases sitting between them. Germline-derived CDR1 and CDR2 are SGHAT and FQNNGV. CDR3 coding DNA: TGTGCCAGCAGCTTAGAGGCCACCCAAGAGACCCAGTACTTC. Its protein is CASSLEATQETQYF.

This clonotype was observed at least ten times. The chain is built from TRBV7-6 and TRBJ2-4, with TRBD1 matching 7 bases. The ends lost 0 bases at V and 1 base at J; junction bases unmatched: 3. The CDR3 runs to 16 residues. The germline CDR1 and CDR2 sequences are SGHVS and FNYEAQ. CDR3 loop: CASSLAGGSAKNIQYF. CDR3 in DNA: TGTGCCAGCAGCTTAGCAGGGGGCAGTGCCAAAAACATTCAGTACTTC.

In its sample, this clonotype was seen a few times. The rearrangement joins TRBV2 to TRBJ1-1, with unresolved D. Germline loops: CDR1 SNHLY, CDR2 FYNNEI. The CDR3 is 16 residues long. V was trimmed by 1 base and J by 4 bases, leaving 16 bases between them. The CDR3 bases are TGTGCCAGCAGTGAAGAATTGCCCAACTGGAGCACTGAAGCTTTCTTT. It codes for CASSEELPNWSTEAFF.

The chain carries TRBV9 and TRBJ2-7; D remains ambiguous. The germline V gene has CDR1 SGDLS and CDR2 YYNGEE. Trimming removed 4 bases at V and 4 bases at J, with 18 bases between. This CDR3 is built from 15 residues. CDR3 amino acids: CASSPHSVSGYEQYF. The CDR3 DNA is TGTGCCAGCAGCCCCCACAGTGTTTCCGGGTACGAGCAGTACTTC.

This clonotype was seen a few times. The rearrangement uses TRBV4-3 and TRBJ2-7; D gene ambiguous. V gave up 0 bases and J gave up 3 bases, with 12 bases separating them. Germline CDR1 and CDR2: LGHNA and YSLEER. The CDR3 length is 15 residues. CDR3 DNA: TGCGCCAGCAGCCAAGACCTGTCGACCTACTACGAGCAGTACTTC. Encoded protein: CASSQDLSTYYEQYF.

Comments on this clonotype: Being one base from a much bigger clone, this may be a read error. Given the absence of the conserved phenylalanine or tryptophan at the CDR3 end, a read error is likely. The V call is TRBV7-8, the J call TRBJ2-3; either TRBD1 or TRBD2 may fit D (5 bases each). V was trimmed by 8 bases and J by 1 base, leaving 10 bases between them. This CDR3 region has 13 residues. The germline V gene encodes CDR1 SGHVS and CDR2 FQNEAQ. CDR3: CASLGPRTDTQYL. The CDR3 DNA reads as TGTGCCAGCCTGGGACCGCGCACAGATACGCAGTATCTT.

This chain links TRBV2 with TRBJ2-7; weak D call: TRBD2 (5 bases). The CDR3 consists of 15 residues. Germline V gene lookup returns CDR1 SNHLY and CDR2 FYNNEI. V lost 2 bases to trimming and J lost 4 bases, with 15 bases between them. CDR3 coding DNA: TGTGCCAGCAGTGAAATGAGTGGGCCGGGGTACGAGCAGTACTTC. Its translation: CASSEMSGPGYEQYF.

At least ten counts were recorded for this clonotype. The chain recombines TRBV30 with TRBJ1-1; D remains ambiguous. The V and J ends lost 3 bases and 11 bases respectively, with 13 bases between them. Germline V CDR1 and CDR2: GTSNPN, SVGIG (reference sequence). This CDR3 contains 11 residues. CDR3 sequence reads: CAWSPAGSAFF. The CDR3 nucleotides are TGTGCCTGGAGCCCCGCCGGGTCGGCTTTCTTT.